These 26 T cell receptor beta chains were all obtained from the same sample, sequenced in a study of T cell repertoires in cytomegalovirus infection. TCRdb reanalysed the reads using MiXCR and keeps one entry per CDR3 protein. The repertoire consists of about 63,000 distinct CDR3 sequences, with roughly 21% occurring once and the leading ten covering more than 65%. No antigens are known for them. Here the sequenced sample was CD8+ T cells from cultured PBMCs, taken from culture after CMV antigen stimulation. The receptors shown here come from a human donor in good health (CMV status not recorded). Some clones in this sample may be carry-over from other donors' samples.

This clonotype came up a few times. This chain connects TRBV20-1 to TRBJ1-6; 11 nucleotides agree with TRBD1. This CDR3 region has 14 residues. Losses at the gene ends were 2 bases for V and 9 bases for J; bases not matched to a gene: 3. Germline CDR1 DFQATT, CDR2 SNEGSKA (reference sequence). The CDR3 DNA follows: TGCAGTGCTAGATGGGACAGGGGGATTTCACCCCTCCACTTT. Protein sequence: CSARWDRGISPLHF.

CDR3 in DNA: TGTGCCAGCAGCTTAGCAATCGTAACAGGGTCAGATGGCTACACCTTC. Its protein is CASSLAIVTGSDGYTF. The chain is built from TRBV7-8 and TRBJ1-2; a weak D match, TRBD1 (6 bases). V was shortened by 0 bases and J by 6 bases, with 17 bases between the two germline ends. CDR1 is SGHVS and CDR2 is FQNEAQ in the germline V gene. The CDR3 consists of 16 residues.

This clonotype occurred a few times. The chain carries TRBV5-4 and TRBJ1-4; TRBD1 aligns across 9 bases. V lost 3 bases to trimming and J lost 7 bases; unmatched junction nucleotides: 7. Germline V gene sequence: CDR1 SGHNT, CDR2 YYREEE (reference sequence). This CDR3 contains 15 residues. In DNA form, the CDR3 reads TGTGCCAGCAGCTCGGAGGGGGACAGGGTTGAAAAACTGTTTTTT. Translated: CASSSEGDRVEKLFF. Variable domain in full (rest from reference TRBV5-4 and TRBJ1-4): ETGVTQSPTHLIKTRGQQVTLRCSSQSGHNTVSWYQQALGQGPQFIFQYYREEENGRGNFPPRFSGLQFPNYSSELNVNALELDDSALYLCASSSEGDRVEKLFFGSGTQLSVL.

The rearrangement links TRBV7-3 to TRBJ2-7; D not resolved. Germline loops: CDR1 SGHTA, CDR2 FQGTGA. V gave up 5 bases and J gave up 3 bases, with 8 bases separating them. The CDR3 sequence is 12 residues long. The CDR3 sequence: CASSPILYEQYF. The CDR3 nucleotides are TGTGCCAGCAGCCCGATCCTCTACGAGCAGTACTTC.

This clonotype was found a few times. The CDR3 coding sequence is TGTGCCAGCAGTGAAGCGGTAGCGTTCGCTGGGGCCAACGTCCTGACTTTC. This codes for CASSEAVAFAGANVLTF. The V gene is TRBV6-1, the J gene TRBJ2-6; maybe TRBD2 (5 bases). V shed 0 bases and J shed 2 bases, with 11 bases lying between them. The CDR3 has 17 amino acids. Germline CDR1 reads MNHNS; CDR2 reads SASEGT.

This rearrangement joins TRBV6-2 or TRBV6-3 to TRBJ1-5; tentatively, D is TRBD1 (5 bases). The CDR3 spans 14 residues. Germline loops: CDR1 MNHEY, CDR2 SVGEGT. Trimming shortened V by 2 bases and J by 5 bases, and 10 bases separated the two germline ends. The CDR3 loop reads CASSYTGEDQPQHF. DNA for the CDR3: TGTGCCAGCAGTTACACGGGGGAGGATCAGCCCCAGCATTTT.

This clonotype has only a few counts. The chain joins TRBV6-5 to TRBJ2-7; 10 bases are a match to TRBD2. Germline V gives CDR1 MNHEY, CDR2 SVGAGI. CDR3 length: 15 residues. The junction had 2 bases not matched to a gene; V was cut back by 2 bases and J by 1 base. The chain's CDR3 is CASSYTTSGSYEQYF. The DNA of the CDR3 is TGTGCCAGCAGTTACACGACTAGCGGGTCCTACGAGCAGTACTTC.

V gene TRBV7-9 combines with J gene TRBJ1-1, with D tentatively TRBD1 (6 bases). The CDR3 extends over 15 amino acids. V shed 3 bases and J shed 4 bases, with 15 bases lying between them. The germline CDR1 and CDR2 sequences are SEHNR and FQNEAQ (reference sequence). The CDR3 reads CASSFTGGHSTEAFF. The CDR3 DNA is TGTGCCAGCAGCTTCACCGGGGGCCATAGCACTGAAGCTTTCTTT.

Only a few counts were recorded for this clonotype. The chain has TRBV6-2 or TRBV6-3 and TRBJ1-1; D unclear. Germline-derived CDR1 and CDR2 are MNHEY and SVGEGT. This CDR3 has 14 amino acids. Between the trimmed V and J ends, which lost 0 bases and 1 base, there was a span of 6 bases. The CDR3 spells CASSYSWGNTEAFF. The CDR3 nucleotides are TGTGCCAGCAGTTACTCGTGGGGGAACACTGAAGCTTTCTTT.

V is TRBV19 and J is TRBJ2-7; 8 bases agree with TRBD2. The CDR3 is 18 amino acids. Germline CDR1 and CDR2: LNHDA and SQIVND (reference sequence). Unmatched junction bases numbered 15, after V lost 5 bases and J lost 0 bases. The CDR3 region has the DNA TGTGCCAGTAGTGCCAGGGTTGCGGGGGGTCCACTCTCCTACGAGCAGTACTTC. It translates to CASSARVAGGPLSYEQYF. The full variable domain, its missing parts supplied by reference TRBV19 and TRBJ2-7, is DGGITQSPKYLFRKEGQNVTLSCEQNLNHDAMYWYRQDPGQGLRLIYYSQIVNDFQKGDIAEGYSVSREKKESFPLTVTSAQKNPTAFYLCASSARVAGGPLSYEQYFGPGTRLTVT.

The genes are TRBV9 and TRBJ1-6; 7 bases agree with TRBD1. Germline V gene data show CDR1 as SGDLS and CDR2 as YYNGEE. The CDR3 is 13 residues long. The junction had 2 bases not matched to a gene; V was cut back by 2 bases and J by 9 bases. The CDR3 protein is CASSVGTASPLHF. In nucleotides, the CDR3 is TGTGCCAGCAGCGTGGGGACAGCTTCACCCCTCCACTTT. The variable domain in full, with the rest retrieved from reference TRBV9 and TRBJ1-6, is DSGVTQTPKHLITATGQRVTLRCSPRSGDLSVYWYQQSLDQGLQFLIQYYNGEERAKGNILERFSAQQFPDLHSELNLSSLELGDSALYFCASSVGTASPLHFGNGTRLTVT.

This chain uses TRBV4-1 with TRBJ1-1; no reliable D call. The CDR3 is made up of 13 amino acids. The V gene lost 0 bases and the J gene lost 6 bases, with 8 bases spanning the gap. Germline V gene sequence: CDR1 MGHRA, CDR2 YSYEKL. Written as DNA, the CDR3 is TGCGCCAGCAGCCAAGACAGTTGGGCTGAAGCTTTCTTT. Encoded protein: CASSQDSWAEAFF.

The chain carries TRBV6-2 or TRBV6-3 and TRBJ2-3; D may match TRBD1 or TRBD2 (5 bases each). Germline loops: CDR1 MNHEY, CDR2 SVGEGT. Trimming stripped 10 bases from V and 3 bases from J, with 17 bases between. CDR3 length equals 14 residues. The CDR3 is CAISPTGLTDTQYF. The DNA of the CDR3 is TGTGCCATCTCGCCGACGGGGCTAACAGATACGCAGTATTTT.

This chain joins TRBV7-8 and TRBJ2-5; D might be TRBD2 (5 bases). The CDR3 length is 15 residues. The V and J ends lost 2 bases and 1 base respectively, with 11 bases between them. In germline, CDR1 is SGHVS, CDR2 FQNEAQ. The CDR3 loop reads CASSLRGIPQETQYF. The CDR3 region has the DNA TGTGCCAGCAGCTTAAGAGGGATCCCCCAAGAGACCCAGTACTTC.

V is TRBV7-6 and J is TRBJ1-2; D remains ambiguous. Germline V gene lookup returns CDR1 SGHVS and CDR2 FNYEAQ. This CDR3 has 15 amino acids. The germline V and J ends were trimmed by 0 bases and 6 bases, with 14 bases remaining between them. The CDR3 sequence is CASSLAVALPDGYTF. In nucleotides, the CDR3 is TGTGCCAGCAGCTTAGCGGTAGCCCTGCCGGATGGCTACACCTTC.

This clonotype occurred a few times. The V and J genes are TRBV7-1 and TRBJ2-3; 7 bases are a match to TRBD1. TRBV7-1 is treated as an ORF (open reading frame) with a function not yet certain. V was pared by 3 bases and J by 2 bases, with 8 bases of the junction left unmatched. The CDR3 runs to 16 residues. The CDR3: CASSSREGAYTDTQYF. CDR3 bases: TGTGCCAGCAGCTCCAGAGAGGGGGCCTACACAGATACGCAGTATTTT.

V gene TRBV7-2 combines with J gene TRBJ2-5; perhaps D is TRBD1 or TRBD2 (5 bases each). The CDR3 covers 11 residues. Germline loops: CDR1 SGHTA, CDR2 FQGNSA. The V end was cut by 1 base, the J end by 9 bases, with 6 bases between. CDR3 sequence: CASSLVGAQYF. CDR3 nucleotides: TGTGCCAGCAGCTTAGTGGGGGCCCAGTACTTC.

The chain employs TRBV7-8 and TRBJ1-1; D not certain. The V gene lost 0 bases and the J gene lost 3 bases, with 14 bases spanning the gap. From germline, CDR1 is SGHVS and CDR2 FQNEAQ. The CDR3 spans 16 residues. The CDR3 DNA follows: TGTGCCAGCAGCTTAGCGCCCCGGCAGAAGGACACTGAAGCTTTCTTT. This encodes CASSLAPRQKDTEAFF.

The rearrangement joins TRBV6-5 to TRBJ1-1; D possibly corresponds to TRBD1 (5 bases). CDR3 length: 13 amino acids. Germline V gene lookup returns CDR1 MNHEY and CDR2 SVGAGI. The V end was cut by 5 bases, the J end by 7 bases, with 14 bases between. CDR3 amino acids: CASSIGVALEAFF. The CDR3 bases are TGTGCCAGCAGTATAGGGGTAGCTCTTGAAGCTTTCTTT.

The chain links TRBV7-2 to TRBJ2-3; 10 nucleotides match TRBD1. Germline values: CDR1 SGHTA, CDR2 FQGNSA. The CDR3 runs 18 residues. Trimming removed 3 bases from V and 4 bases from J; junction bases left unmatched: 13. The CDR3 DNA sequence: TGTGCCAGCAGCTTCGAGTACCGGGACAGGGGAACGTCAGATACGCAGTATTTT. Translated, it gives CASSFEYRDRGTSDTQYF.

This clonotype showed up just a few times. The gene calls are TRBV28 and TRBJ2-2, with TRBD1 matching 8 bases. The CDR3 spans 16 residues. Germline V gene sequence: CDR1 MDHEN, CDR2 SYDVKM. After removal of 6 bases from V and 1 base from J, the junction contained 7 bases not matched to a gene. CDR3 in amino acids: CASRGGQDQNTGELFF. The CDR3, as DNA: TGTGCCAGCAGGGGGGGACAGGACCAGAACACCGGGGAGCTGTTTTTT.

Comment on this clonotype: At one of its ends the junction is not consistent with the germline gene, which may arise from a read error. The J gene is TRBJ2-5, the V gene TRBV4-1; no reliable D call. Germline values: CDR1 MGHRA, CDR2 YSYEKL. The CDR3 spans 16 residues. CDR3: CASSQGDRQFQETQYF. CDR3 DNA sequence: TGTGCCAGCAGCCAAGGAGACCGGCAATTCCAAGAGACCCAGTACTTC.

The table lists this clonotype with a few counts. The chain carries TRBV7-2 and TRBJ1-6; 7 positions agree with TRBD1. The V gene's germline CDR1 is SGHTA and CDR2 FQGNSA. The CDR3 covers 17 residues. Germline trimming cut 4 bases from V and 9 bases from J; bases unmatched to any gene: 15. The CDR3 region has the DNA TGTGCCAGCAGCTCCGAACAGACAGGGTTACAGGGTTCACCCCTCCACTTT. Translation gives CASSSEQTGLQGSPLHF.

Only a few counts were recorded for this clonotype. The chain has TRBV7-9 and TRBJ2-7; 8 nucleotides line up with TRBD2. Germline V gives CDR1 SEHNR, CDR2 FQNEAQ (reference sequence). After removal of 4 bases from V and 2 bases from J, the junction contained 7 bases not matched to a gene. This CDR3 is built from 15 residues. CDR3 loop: CASSSQRGPAYEQYF. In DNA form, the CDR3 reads TGTGCCAGCAGCTCTCAGCGGGGGCCCGCCTACGAGCAGTACTTC.

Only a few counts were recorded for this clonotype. The CDR3 DNA reads as TGTGCCAGTAGTCCCTGGACTAGCGGGATCACAGATACGCAGTATTTT. Encoded protein: CASSPWTSGITDTQYF. V is TRBV19 and J is TRBJ2-3; 12 bases match TRBD2. The J segment lost 2 bases and the V segment lost 5 bases, leaving 5 bases of the junction unmatched. This CDR3 spans 16 amino acids. The germline V gene encodes CDR1 LNHDA and CDR2 SQIVND (reference sequence).

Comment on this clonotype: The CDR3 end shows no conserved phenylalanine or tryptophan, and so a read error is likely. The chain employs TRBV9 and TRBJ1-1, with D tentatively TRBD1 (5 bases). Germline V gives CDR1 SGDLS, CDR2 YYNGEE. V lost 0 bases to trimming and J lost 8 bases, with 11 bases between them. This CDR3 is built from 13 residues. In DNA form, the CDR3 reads TGTGCCAGCAGCGTAGAGTCGGGACCCGAAGCTTTCTCT. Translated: CASSVESGPEAFS.